This T cell receptor beta chain was recovered during a study of cytomegalovirus exposure and HLA in healthy donors. A word on this clone: Its antigen remains unknown.

Broader study findings: CMV antigen specificity was confirmed in vitro for a few CMV-associated chains. Per a later analysis, HLA-associated TCR beta chains showed more clonal expansion than other, equally common TCR beta chains. No immune exposure information besides CMV serostatus was available.

Trimming cost V 1 base and J 6 bases, with 8 bases left between them. The CDR3 has 13 residues. Germline-derived CDR1 and CDR2 are MGHRA and YSYEKL. Both 60 Vbeta primers and 13 Jbeta primers went into the PCR. Here immunoSEQ multiplex PCR was the method, and the copy in TCRdb shows in-frame clones only, minus some. Seen in this sample are 100,000 to 150,000 clones; the ten most common clones hold 1.5% to 2%. The sample consisted of PBMCs. The V call is TRBV4-1, the J call TRBJ2-3, with D maybe TRBD2 (5 bases). This receptor was identified in a woman between 40 and 50 years old in good health and CMV-seropositive. This CDR3 reads CASSQGGKDTQYF. As DNA, the CDR3 is TGCGCCAGCAGCCAAGGAGGGAAGGATACGCAGTATTTT.